The present T cell receptor (beta chain) was sequenced within a study of vaccination and CD4 T cells after COVID-19. The overall study: Median time from COVID diagnosis to post-COVID sampling was over 85 days (35 to 161). Post-vaccine sampling followed dose two by a median roughly 74 days (range 14 to 241). Whole-study results and caveats: The great majority, 304 of 307 vaccine-specific clones, proved spike mono-reactive in convalescent patients.

Sequenced with the Oncomine TCR Beta short-read assay was DNA taken from cultured CD4+ T cells. TCRdb passed the PCR reads through MiXCR, listing each CDR3 protein once. The data show approximately 7,600 distinct CDR3 sequences, about half seen once. Treatment of the sample: roughly 10-day PBMC culture with coronavirus spike peptide pools or control peptides (ViraFEST assay). The unexposed donor's CD4+ T cells were collected before the COVID-19 pandemic (2011-2018). As for this clonotype: What it binds is unknown.

V lost 0 bases, J lost 11 bases, and 22 bases lay in between. Germline V lookup: CDR1 DFQATT, CDR2 SNEGSKA (reference sequence). The CDR3 consists of 15 residues. This TCR derives from a human donor in good health. The chain employs TRBV20-1 and TRBJ1-1; tentative D call: TRBD1 (6 bases). The sequencing input was CD4+ T cells from blood, cultured in vitro. The CDR3: CSARDQRGASIRAFF. DNA of the CDR3: TGCAGTGCTAGAGATCAAAGGGGGGCCTCCATCCGGGCTTTCTTT.